The 9 T cell receptor beta chains below all came from one sample that was sequenced in a study of shared clonotypes between healthy human individuals. Method: immunoSEQ multiplex PCR; TCRdb's copy keeps in-frame clones and lacks some. The profile shows approximately 1,000,000 clones, around 78% of them singletons. Sequencing input: memory CD4+ T cells from PBMCs. Subset indicated: CD45RA-negative fraction. Receptors originate from a man aged 18 to 30 in good health. Some clones in this sample may be carry-over from other donors' samples.

This sequence joins TRBV7-2 and TRBJ2-5; 10 bases are shared with TRBD1. CDR1 and CDR2 (germline): SGHTA, FQGNSA. The CDR3 sequence is 13 residues long. After removal of 7 bases from V and 4 bases from J, the junction contained 3 bases not matched to a gene. This CDR3 is CASTRTGGETQYF. The CDR3, as DNA: TGTGCCAGCACCCGGACAGGGGGAGAGACCCAGTACTTC.

J is TRBJ2-3 and V is TRBV18, with D perhaps matching TRBD1 (6 bases). V was pared by 6 bases and J by 6 bases, with 28 bases between. Germline assignment: CDR1 KGHSH and CDR2 LQKENI. The CDR3 totals 18 residues. The CDR3: CASSVVSLQGTSADTQYF. The CDR3 coding sequence is TGTGCCAGCTCCGTTGTCTCCTTACAGGGAACTAGTGCTGATACGCAGTATTTT.

V is TRBV27 and J is TRBJ1-2, with TRBD1 matching over 10 bases. This CDR3 comprises 15 residues. Unmatched junction bases numbered 14, after V lost 8 bases and J lost 8 bases. CDR1 and CDR2 (germline): MNHEY, SMNVEV (reference sequence). CDR3 in DNA: TGTGCCAGCGCGCTACTCGGGGACAGGGGACGAGGCTACACCTTC. It specifies CASALLGDRGRGYTF.

This clone came up a few times. The CDR3 DNA follows: TGTGCCACCCAGATGACTAGAAGGTACAATGAGCAGTTCTTC. Its translation is CATQMTRRYNEQFF. V gene TRBV28 combines with J gene TRBJ2-1; D is possibly TRBD2 (6 bases). Germline assignment: CDR1 MDHEN and CDR2 SYDVKM. The CDR3 covers 14 residues. V shed 10 bases and J shed 4 bases, with 17 bases lying between them. Drawing the rest from reference TRBV28 and TRBJ2-1, the complete variable domain is DVKVTQSSRYLVKRTGEKVFLECVQDMDHENMFWYRQDPGLGLRLIYFSYDVKMKEKGDIPEGYSVSREKKERFSLILESASTNQTSMYLCATQMTRRYNEQFFGPGTRLTVL.

The CDR3 spells CASRRRTADSNQPQHF. The CDR3 DNA reads TGTGCCAGCAGACGCAGGACAGCCGATAGCAATCAGCCCCAGCATTTT. V gene TRBV2 combines with J gene TRBJ1-5; possibly TRBD1 for D (6 bases). V was trimmed by 6 bases and J by 0 bases, leaving 15 bases between them. The CDR3 has 16 amino acids. The germline V gene encodes CDR1 SNHLY and CDR2 FYNNEI.

The chain combines TRBV6-5 with TRBJ1-6, with unresolved D. V was pared by 6 bases and J by 6 bases, with 9 bases between. The CDR3 has 13 residues. Germline CDR1 and CDR2: MNHEY and SVGAGI. CDR3 DNA sequence: TGTGCCAGCAGGTCCCTTCTTAATTCACCCCTCCACTTT. Protein sequence: CASRSLLNSPLHF.

V gene TRBV9 combines with J gene TRBJ1-3, with TRBD1 matching 8 bases. Germline CDR1 SGDLS, CDR2 YYNGEE. The CDR3 has 15 residues. Trimming took 3 bases from V and 2 from J; bases not matched to a gene: 4. The CDR3 loop is CASSGQGTAGNTIYF. As DNA, the CDR3 is TGTGCCAGCAGCGGACAGGGGACAGCTGGAAACACCATATATTTT.

The chain links TRBV28 to TRBJ2-1; TRBD2 aligns across 9 bases. CDR1 is MDHEN and CDR2 is SYDVKM in the germline V gene. V lost 8 bases to trimming and J lost 7 bases; unmatched junction nucleotides: 6. The CDR3 is 13 amino acids. Written as DNA, the CDR3 is TGTGCCAGCGGTAGCGGGAGTGGAAATGAGCAGTTCTTC. Protein: CASGSGSGNEQFF.

This rearrangement joins TRBV20-1 to TRBJ2-3; D is unclear. The germline gives CDR1 DFQATT, CDR2 SNEGSKA (reference sequence). V gave up 5 bases and J gave up 5 bases, with 8 bases separating them. The CDR3 has 11 amino acids. CDR3 region: CSAGIKDTQYF. The DNA for the CDR3 is TGCAGTGCTGGGATCAAAGATACGCAGTATTTT.